These 25 T cell receptor beta chains share one sample of origin, sequenced in a study of T-cell memory formation after mild COVID-19. MiXCR, run by TCRdb on the 5' RACE reads, gives a single entry per CDR3 protein. The data show 85,000 to 130,000 distinct CDR3 sequences, with about 18% seen just once and 28% held by the top ten. Material for sequencing was PBMCs or a T cell subset sorted from them (not recorded which). The receptors were sampled from an adult woman who had mild COVID-19 (a few samples of this study predate the infection). Cell type and time point are not known.

This clonotype was seen only a few times. The chain couples TRBV27 to TRBJ1-2, with D hard to call. The CDR3 loop spans 15 amino acids. Per germline, CDR1 MNHEY and CDR2 SMNVEV (reference sequence). V was shortened by 2 bases and J by 4 bases, with 14 bases between the two germline ends. Here the CDR3 reads CASSLSPGWAYGYTF. The CDR3 DNA sequence: TGTGCCAGCAGTTTAAGCCCCGGGTGGGCCTATGGCTACACCTTC.

V and J are TRBV29-1 and TRBJ2-2; 11 bases line up with TRBD2. The CDR3 length is 16 residues. Germline V gene data show CDR1 as SQVTM and CDR2 as ANQGSEA. After removal of 1 base from V and 4 bases from J, the junction contained 5 bases not matched to a gene. The CDR3 reads CSVEGLAGTGTGELFF. The CDR3 bases are TGCAGCGTTGAAGGACTAGCGGGAACCGGCACCGGGGAGCTGTTTTTT.

The chain employs TRBV4-1 and TRBJ2-1; possible D gene TRBD1, 6 bases. Per germline, CDR1 MGHRA and CDR2 YSYEKL. V gave up 2 bases and J gave up 7 bases, with 12 bases separating them. CDR3 size: 14 residues. CDR3 bases: TGCGCCAGCAGCCAACCAGTAACAGGGAATGAGCAGTTCTTC. Its translation is CASSQPVTGNEQFF.

The CDR3 coding sequence is TGCGCCAGCAGCCCCGGGGACGATCAATGGAACACTGAAGCTTTCTTT. Protein: CASSPGDDQWNTEAFF. J is TRBJ1-1 and V is TRBV4-1; D perhaps matches TRBD1 (5 bases). CDR3 length: 16 amino acids. Germline assignment: CDR1 MGHRA and CDR2 YSYEKL. V lost 4 bases, J lost 1 base, and 16 bases lay in between.

The J gene is TRBJ2-3, the V gene TRBV3-1; 16 bases fit TRBD2. The CDR3 contains 17 residues. Germline V gives CDR1 LGHDT, CDR2 YNNKEL (reference sequence). Losses at the gene ends were 4 bases for V and 3 bases for J; bases not matched to a gene: 4. CDR3 region: CASSRGLAGGPTDTQYF. In DNA form, the CDR3 reads TGTGCCAGCAGCCGGGGACTAGCGGGGGGGCCGACAGATACGCAGTATTTT.

The chain is built from TRBV6-4 and TRBJ2-3; 14 bases fit TRBD2. The CDR3 is 15 residues long. Trimming at V came to 5 bases and at J to 5 bases, leaving 3 bases not matched to a gene. Germline lookup yields CDR1 MRHNA and CDR2 SNTAGT. The CDR3 protein is CASSRGTSGGDTQYF. CDR3 coding DNA: TGTGCCAGCAGTCGAGGGACTAGCGGGGGAGATACGCAGTATTTT.

This clonotype turned up a few times. The J gene is TRBJ1-3, the V gene TRBV9; D is unclear. Trimming stripped 2 bases from V and 0 bases from J, with 15 bases between. The CDR3 runs 17 residues. Germline CDR1 reads SGDLS; CDR2 reads YYNGEE. CDR3 region: CASSVAGSDVSGNTIYF. CDR3 DNA: TGTGCCAGCAGCGTGGCGGGGTCCGATGTCTCTGGAAACACCATATATTTT.

V and J are TRBV7-8 and TRBJ1-2; no clear D gene. The CDR3 is 12 residues long. Germline V gene data show CDR1 as SGHVS and CDR2 as FQNEAQ. The V and J ends lost 5 bases and 7 bases respectively, with 11 bases between them. The CDR3 reads CASSLEGGGYTF. The DNA for the CDR3 is TGTGCCAGCAGCCTGGAGGGAGGTGGCTACACCTTC.

V gene TRBV6-5 combines with J gene TRBJ2-5, with D perhaps TRBD2 (5 bases). This CDR3 comprises 14 residues. Trimming cost V 10 bases and J 2 bases, with 17 bases left between them. Germline CDR1 and CDR2: MNHEY and SVGAGI. The CDR3: CANTGADSQETQYF. The CDR3 DNA is TGTGCCAACACTGGCGCGGACTCGCAAGAGACCCAGTACTTC.

The rearrangement uses TRBV11-2 and TRBJ2-7, with TRBD2 identical over 7 bases. V shed 10 bases, J shed 4 bases, and the junction held 13 bases outside the gene matches. There are 14 residues in the CDR3. The germline gives CDR1 SGHAT, CDR2 FQNNGV. DNA for the CDR3: TGTGCCACCCAGATAGGGACCGGGAGGTACGAGCAGTACTTC. Protein: CATQIGTGRYEQYF.

This clonotype was counted between two and nine times. The rearrangement links TRBV3-1 to TRBJ2-7; TRBD2 is a possible D gene (5 bases). This CDR3 has 16 residues. V was cut by 0 bases and J by 0 bases, with 12 bases left in between. CDR1 and CDR2 from the germline V gene are LGHDT and YNNKEL (reference sequence). The CDR3 spells CASSQDSGTSSYEQYF. In DNA, the CDR3 is TGTGCCAGCAGCCAAGACTCCGGAACTAGCTCCTACGAGCAGTACTTC.

The V call is TRBV20-1, the J call TRBJ2-7, with TRBD1 matching over 8 bases. J lost 3 bases, V lost 1 base, and 5 bases had no gene match. The germline CDR1 and CDR2 sequences are DFQATT and SNEGSKA (reference sequence). This CDR3 is built from 14 residues. The CDR3: CSARGTGFGYEQYF. The CDR3 DNA follows: TGCAGTGCTAGAGGGACAGGGTTTGGCTACGAGCAGTACTTC.

The chain links TRBV4-1 to TRBJ2-1, with 12 nucleotides matching TRBD2. Per the germline V gene, CDR1 is MGHRA and CDR2 is YSYEKL. The V and J ends lost 4 bases and 6 bases, in that order; junction bases with no gene match: 4. The CDR3 runs to 15 residues. CDR3 in amino acids: CASSPTSGGLNEQFF. Here the CDR3 DNA reads TGCGCCAGCAGCCCCACTAGCGGGGGGCTCAATGAGCAGTTCTTC.

This chain uses TRBV4-1 with TRBJ2-1; the D is unclear. Trimming stripped 1 base from V and 3 bases from J, with 13 bases between. Germline CDR1 and CDR2: MGHRA and YSYEKL. The CDR3 length is 16 residues. The CDR3 DNA reads TGCGCCAGCAGCCAAGGTGGTAAACCCCACTACAATGAGCAGTTCTTC. It is translated as CASSQGGKPHYNEQFF.

A few counts support this clonotype. The rearrangement joins TRBV11-2 to TRBJ2-4, with 8 bases matching TRBD1. Germline CDR1 is SGHAT and CDR2 is FQNNGV. The CDR3 is made up of 16 amino acids. The ends lost 0 bases at V and 7 bases at J; junction bases unmatched: 8. For the CDR3, the DNA is TGTGCCAGCAGCTTAGATCGGGCAGGGGGCCTGAACATTCAGTACTTC. It translates to CASSLDRAGGLNIQYF.

The chain joins TRBV4-1 to TRBJ2-3; the D is unclear. The germline V gene has CDR1 MGHRA and CDR2 YSYEKL. This CDR3 region has 15 residues. The V gene lost 1 base and the J gene lost 0 bases, with 8 bases spanning the gap. The CDR3 bases are TGCGCCAGCAGCCAAGGGGCACCGAGCACAGATACGCAGTATTTT. It encodes CASSQGAPSTDTQYF.

V and J are TRBV12-3 or TRBV12-4 and TRBJ2-7, with TRBD2 identical over 7 bases. This CDR3 contains 17 residues. V shed 1 base and J 3 bases; nucleotides not matched to a gene: 12. DNA for the CDR3: TGTGCCAGCAGTTTAGAAGGAGGCGGGCGGGAGCTCTACGAGCAGTACTTC. It yields the protein CASSLEGGGRELYEQYF.

The gene calls are TRBV5-6 and TRBJ2-7; D is undetermined. The ends were cut back, 0 bases at V and 7 bases at J, with 8 bases in the middle. The CDR3 is 12 amino acids. Per the germline V gene, CDR1 is SGHDT and CDR2 is YYEEEE. CDR3 sequence (DNA): TGTGCCAGCAGCTTGGGGCATCAGGAGCAGTACTTC. This sequence encodes CASSLGHQEQYF.

This clonotype was detected many times. This sequence joins TRBV7-6 and TRBJ2-3; a possible D gene is TRBD1 (6 bases). The CDR3 has 16 residues. CDR1 is SGHVS and CDR2 is FNYEAQ in the germline V gene. The ends were cut back, 0 bases at V and 2 bases at J, with 12 bases in the middle. The CDR3 nucleotides are TGTGCCAGCAGCTTAGCCGTGACAGGAAACACAGATACGCAGTATTTT. Its protein product is CASSLAVTGNTDTQYF.

The rearrangement uses TRBV4-1 and TRBJ2-3, with D perhaps TRBD1 (6 bases). Per germline, CDR1 MGHRA and CDR2 YSYEKL. CDR3 size: 16 residues. The ends were cut back, 3 bases at V and 2 bases at J, with 15 bases in the middle. This CDR3 reads CASSQITGSLTDTQYF. In DNA form, the CDR3 reads TGCGCCAGCAGCCAGATAACAGGGTCCCTCACAGATACGCAGTATTTT.

This clonotype was detected many times. The genes are TRBV12-5 and TRBJ1-5, with 7 bases lining up with TRBD1. V gave up 5 bases and J gave up 0 bases; unmatched junction bases: 10. The CDR3 loop spans 17 amino acids. The germline V gene has CDR1 LGHNT and CDR2 FRNRAP. The CDR3: CASGPAPDRVSNQPQHF. The CDR3 nucleotides read TGTGCTAGTGGTCCCGCCCCTGACAGGGTTAGCAATCAGCCCCAGCATTTT.

In nucleotides, the CDR3 is TGTGCCAGCAGCCGACGGCCTAGCACAGATACGCAGTATTTT. Its protein product is CASSRRPSTDTQYF. The chain uses TRBV12-3 or TRBV12-4 and TRBJ2-3; D is unresolved. This CDR3 has 14 amino acids. Trimming stripped 6 bases from V and 0 bases from J, with 10 bases between.

The chain recombines TRBV20-1 with TRBJ2-7, with 8 bases that match TRBD1. The germline V gene encodes CDR1 DFQATT and CDR2 SNEGSKA (reference sequence). The CDR3 loop spans 13 amino acids. V lost 5 bases and J lost 4; bases outside the gene matches: 7. This CDR3 is CSAEGQVYYEQYF. CDR3 DNA: TGCAGTGCTGAGGGACAGGTGTATTACGAGCAGTACTTC.

The chain employs TRBV9 and TRBJ1-4; 9 positions match TRBD1. The length of the CDR3 is 14 residues. CDR1 SGDLS and CDR2 YYNGEE come from the germline V gene. J gave up 8 bases and V 4 bases, and 6 bases lay outside the gene matches. Written as DNA, the CDR3 is TGTGCCAGCAGCCGGGACAGGGCCGCCGAAAAACTGTTTTTT. This gives the protein CASSRDRAAEKLFF.

The chain links TRBV29-1 to TRBJ1-2; the D gene is possibly TRBD1 (5 bases). V lost 6 bases, J lost 6 bases, and 11 bases lay in between. Germline V gene lookup returns CDR1 SQVTM and CDR2 ANQGSEA. The CDR3 totals 11 residues. The CDR3 is CSVQGLDGYTF. The DNA for the CDR3 is TGCAGCGTCCAGGGTTTAGATGGCTACACCTTC.